This TCR beta chain was captured in a study of T cells in Graves' hyperthyroidism and ophthalmopathy (dated by TCRdb to about 2019). For context, the study as a whole: Peripheral blood was collected at initial diagnosis, before any treatment. Prospective prediction of ophthalmopathy was tested in an independent validation cohort consisting of some 19 hyperthyroidism patients and more than 15 patients who later progressed to ophthalmopathy. In more than five Graves' hyperthyroidism patients, the study also compared T-cell repertoires from thyroid tissue with T-cell repertoires from blood. A discovery cohort of roughly 96 patients, 43 with Graves' ophthalmopathy and 57 with stable Graves' hyperthyroidism, was used to find distinguishing TCR V-J signatures. Following sampling, methimazole starting at 30 mg daily was given to hyperthyroidism patients, and high-dose intravenous methylprednisolone was given to ophthalmopathy patients. The 75 to 100 discovery patients were randomly divided into training and test sets at a 7:3 ratio. The paper reports TCR Vbeta CDR3 sequencing of approximately 130 peripheral blood samples: 43 ophthalmopathy, around 80 hyperthyroidism and 17 progressor patients. Overall study outcomes, separate from this receptor: Sample size was not statistically predetermined, and investigators were not blinded to group allocation. In validation, the model predicted progression to ophthalmopathy with over 60% sensitivity and over 72% specificity, a median of approximately 6.7 months before onset. Blood samples also contained most of the expanded thyroid clonotypes (frequency above 0.001), which suggests that blood repertoires may reflect thyroid immune responses. In cross-validation, a model built on a 13 V-J signature told ophthalmopathy apart from stable hyperthyroidism with 85% to 90% sensitivity and about 81% specificity, and in testing the same model reached 80%/75%.

Germline trimming: 7 bases from V, 3 bases from J; junction bases outside gene matches: 9. In the germline V gene, CDR1 corresponds to SNHLY and CDR2 to FYNNEI. The CDR3 sequence holds 15 residues, the cysteine and phenylalanine included. Kept here is only the CDR3 DNA, which spans 45 bases and is read in frame from base 1. This clonotype has at least ten counts. The target of this receptor is not known. The record has no base qualities; no much larger clone is one base away. The TCR beta CDR3 regions were amplified from RNA transcripts. For the first round of RT-PCR on the TCR CDR3, the HTBI primer set was used together with the Qiagen OneStep RT-PCR kit. The libraries were constructed in a second round of multiplex PCR and then size-selected and purified. The libraries were sequenced on an Illumina HiSeq2000 using paired-end 100 bp reads. Regarding the original processing steps: SOAPnuke was used to process the raw data, with reads discarded if the reads contained adapters or uncalled bases, had a mean Phred below 15, or lacked an exact constant-primer or identifier match. High-quality paired reads were merged using COPE v1.2.5, and each unique nucleotide sequence was defined as a clonotype. MiTCR v1.1 was used to align clonotypes to the IMGT TRBV, TRBD and TRBJ reference segments. The analysis included only V-J combinations with a frequency above 0.0001, which together covered 99% to 99.2% of the repertoires. A TCS score was defined as the ratio between F50 (clonal expansion) and ExV (chaos), using BLOSUM62-based TCRdist between CDR3 peptides within each V-J. Welch's t-statistics and random forest reduced roughly 500 V-J features to roughly 13, which were used in a naive Bayes classifier (R e1071). TCRdb ran its own pipeline on the public reads, namely fastp trimming at Q25 and MiXCR clone calling, and kept in-frame beta chains. Rows are combined by CDR3 protein, so each entry shows the most common genes and DNA. The V and J calls and clone size are TCRdb's, not the authors'. This sample lists fewer than 450,000 distinct CDR3 sequences; 15% were detected once. The ten largest make up roughly 20% of the sample.

Moderately to severely active disease, a Clinical Activity Score of at least 3, a NOSPECS grade of at least 4, and a duration under 3 months were present in ophthalmopathy patients. The study excluded patients with uncontrolled infections, other autoimmune diseases, pregnancy or lactation. Clinical symptoms, serum thyroxine and TRAb, thyroid ultrasound, and orbital computed tomography formed the basis for the diagnoses. Ficoll-Paque density gradient centrifugation was used to isolate PBMCs from under 11 ml of fresh peripheral blood. Total RNA was extracted using Trizol reagent, and RNA quality was assessed on an Agilent 2100 Bioanalyzer.

This sequence originates from a woman aged 60-70 years with Graves' ophthalmopathy. Recombination connected TRBV2 to TRBJ2-3, and 8 junction bases match TRBD1. Sequencing was performed on blood. CDR3 loop: CASTSDRDGTDTQYF. The DNA sequence is given as TGTGCCAGCACCTCGGACAGGGACGGGACAGATACGCAGTATTTT.